What follows is one T cell receptor (beta chain) and its context. The data are from a study of CD8 T cells in Susac syndrome. Germline CDR1 SGHRS, CDR2 YFSETQ. CDR3 length equals 15 residues. With 2 bases clipped from V and 8 bases from J, the junction kept 8 bases outside the gene matches. RNA totalling about 0.5 to 1 ug underwent reverse transcription with random hexamers. TCRdb re-derived calls from the immunoSEQ multiplex PCR reads in MiXCR, one entry per CDR3 protein. The repertoire holds 80,000 to 90,000 distinct CDR3 sequences, with 85% to 95% as singletons. The sample was CD8+ T cells from PBMCs. The clonotype comes from a human donor with Susac syndrome. The V gene is TRBV5-1, the J gene TRBJ2-1, with TRBD2 identical over 9 bases. CDR3 amino acids: CASSFIAGVGDEQFF. The CDR3 DNA reads TGCGCCAGCAGCTTCATAGCGGGAGTAGGCGATGAGCAGTTCTTC.